This TCR beta chain was recovered during a study of blood T cell repertoires in COVID-19. Study context: Samples came from the United States, Italy and Spain, spanning acute and convalescent COVID-19. T cells, B-cell-depleted T cells, or PBMCs supplied cDNA or gDNA.

Methods used by the authors: Amplification from reference gene primers served as the basis for estimated nucleated cell counts. TCRdb's copy holds only in-frame clones and misses some; the assay was immunoSEQ multiplex PCR. V and J calls plus clone size are reproduced from that table; the DNA served to infer D and trimming. The sample holds approximately 530,000 clones; roughly 89% are singletons and the top ten take roughly 7.4%. It was during active infection that Seattle patients were enrolled and then longitudinally followed. Losses at the gene ends were 5 bases for V and 0 bases for J; bases not matched to a gene: 15. The CDR3 consists of 19 residues. CDR1 and CDR2 (germline): SGHTA, FQGNSA.

Sequenced material: peripheral blood. The chain links TRBV7-2 to TRBJ1-5; TRBD1 matches at 8 bases. The receptor was derived from a woman between 50 and 59 years old with COVID-19, enrolled during active disease. The CDR3 spells CASSPLRQGSIPSNQPQHF. Written as DNA, the CDR3 is TGTGCCAGCAGCCCCCTTCGACAGGGGTCCATCCCTAGCAATCAGCCCCAGCATTTT.